Below, one TCR beta chain is given with its context. Measured with immunoSEQ multiplex PCR; TCRdb has only the in-frame clones, and not every one. This repertoire shows about 5,000 clones, 85% to 95% found once; its top ten account for around 4%. This specimen belongs to a study of chemoradiotherapy in HPV16-positive cancers. Germline CDR1 and CDR2: SGHRS and YFSETQ. Trimming pared 1 base from V and 8 bases from J, leaving 16 bases between. The CDR3 runs 15 residues. Over chemoradiotherapy, repertoires were sampled more than once. The specimen was obtained from a patient who underwent chemoradiotherapy. The TCR was taken from a human donor with HPV-associated anogenital cancer. This chain joins TRBV5-1 and TRBJ2-1, with D possibly being TRBD2 (6 bases). Written as DNA, the CDR3 is TGCGCCAGCAGCTTGTTAGGGGAGGTGATCCATGAGCAGTTCTTC. Encoded protein: CASSLLGEVIHEQFF.